The clone carrying this T cell receptor beta chain was recorded only once. What it binds is not known. This specimen belongs to a study of T cell responses to AZD1222 COVID-19 vaccine. Whole-study results and caveats: Vaccine-related CD4 TCRs covered spike, predominating at 160-218 and 743-854.

The germline V gene encodes CDR1 MNHNY and CDR2 SVGAGI (reference sequence). V was pared by 5 bases and J by 7 bases, with 12 bases of the junction left unmatched. The CDR3 length is 15 residues. Clones were read by immunoSEQ multiplex PCR, and TCRdb kept only the in-frame ones, dropping some. Of approximately 150,000 clones listed, over 90% are singletons. The source was peripheral blood, collected on day 0 of MenACWY control vaccination. The chain has TRBV6-6 and TRBJ2-7, with 9 bases fitting TRBD1. This receptor was obtained from an adult in good health. In DNA, the CDR3 is TGTGCCAGCAGTGGGACAGGGCTACTATCTGGGGAGCAGTACTTC. This translates into CASSGTGLLSGEQYF.